This T cell receptor beta chain was obtained from a study of blood T cell repertoires in COVID-19. Overall study: Researchers got acute and convalescent COVID-19 samples from the United States, Italy and Spain. Sample material is recorded as cDNA or gDNA derived from T cells, B-cell-depleted T cells, or PBMCs.

Study processing details: Amplification of reference gene primers was used by the study to estimate nucleated cell counts. Data came from immunoSEQ multiplex PCR; TCRdb stores just in-frame clones and leaves some out. V, J and clone size derive from that table, while D and trimming were established from the DNA sequence. The sample carries roughly 130,000 clones, 70% to 80% recorded once. J lost 3 bases, V lost 5 bases, and 6 bases had no gene match. Germline values: CDR1 LNHDA, CDR2 SQIVND (reference sequence). The CDR3 has 15 residues. This clonotype was sampled from a man in his sixties with acute or convalescent COVID-19. The sequenced material came from peripheral blood. The chain employs TRBV19 and TRBJ2-2; 7 bases fit TRBD1. CDR3 sequence reads: CASSLQGVDTGELFF. As DNA, the CDR3 is TGTGCCAGTAGTCTCCAGGGGGTGGACACCGGGGAGCTGTTTTTT.